What follows is one TCR beta chain and its context. Its antigen is undetermined. This entry is derived from a study of T cell responses to AZD1222 COVID-19 vaccine. The assay was immunoSEQ multiplex PCR, and TCRdb's table has in-frame clones only and misses some. Here the sample spans fewer than 150,000 clones, approximately 94% being singletons. The V and J ends lost 3 bases and 0 bases respectively, with 11 bases between them. The CDR3 contains 15 residues. CDR1 and CDR2 (germline): GTSNPN, SVGIG (reference sequence). Study observations and caveats: Close to half of all spike-specific TCRs reportedly target regions of the variants that are unmutated.

The genes are TRBV30 and TRBJ2-2; D perhaps matches TRBD1 (7 bases). Here the sequenced sample was peripheral blood, taken on day 0 of AZD1222 vaccination. The origin of this receptor is an adult in good health. Here the CDR3 reads CAWSRGRSNTGELFF. The CDR3 coding sequence is TGTGCCTGGAGCAGGGGGAGGTCGAACACCGGGGAGCTGTTTTTT.